The entry that follows covers one TCR beta chain sequence. Its binding antigen is unknown. There are no base qualities to consult, and no much larger clone falls within one base. The CDR3 regions of human TCRbeta chains were analyzed by immunosequencing. The source study handled its data this way. Repertoire TCRs were checked for matches against a reference library of SARS-CoV-2-specific TCRs that had been generated using the MIRA antigen-specificity platform. Breadth was defined as the fraction of unique TCRs that were SARS-CoV-2-associated, and depth was defined as the fraction of total T cells that were SARS-CoV-2-associated. Using the MIRA data, every spike-specific TCR was mapped to the spike region that the TCR reacted to and assigned to either a CD4 or a CD8 class. Log10-transformed breadth and depth values were compared by one-way ANOVA with Sidak's multiple comparisons tests. In TCRdb, the immuneACCESS table is reduced to in-frame sequences with V and J assigned. These tables do not hold every clone; where another copy was compared, an unresolved V gene accounts for under half, and the others remain unexplained. V, J and clone size reflect that table, while D and trimming were determined from the DNA. The sample table holds around 120,000 clones, of which around nine tenths were seen once. 2% to 3% of the sample is held by the ten biggest clonotypes.

The CDR3 spans 10 residues, from the cysteine through the phenylalanine. CDR3 DNA only is kept here, 30 bases in frame from base 1. Between the V and J ends, shortened by 11 bases and 8 bases respectively, the junction contains 9 bases. The germline V gene (reference sequence) sets CDR1 to MNHNY and CDR2 to SVGAGI. This sample was taken from a study of T cell responses to AZD1222 COVID-19 vaccine (dated by TCRdb to the early 2020s). Describing the broader study: Because spike-specific TCR depth and breadth did not differ between the two schedules, AZD1222 recipients who got a second dose at roughly 4 weeks were pooled with those who got a second dose at roughly 12 weeks. A total of just over 230 trial participants underwent TCR sequencing, of whom about 200 had received two doses of AZD1222 and around 25 had received two doses of the MenACWY control vaccine. Trial participants were enrolled into age subgroups of 18-55, 56-69 and 70-plus years, which contained about 150, 27 and 61 TCR-sequenced participants, respectively.

Interpreted using the paper, the time point label stands for: baseline before first vaccination. The vaccinee samples were drawn from two UK trials, COV001 and COV002, one of which was a single-blind randomized controlled phase 2/3 trial testing AZD1222 (ChAdOx1 nCoV-19) in healthy adults. Trial participant PBMC samples were collected at day 0 and day 28 after the second dose for TCRbeta chain sequencing. Paper-wide results and their limitations: Epitopes outside the regions mutated in the B.1.351 and B.1.1.7 variants were reportedly recognized by nearly half of the unique spike-specific TCRs. In the small 56-69-year group, the increase in depth fell short of significance, most likely because of low power. Conclusions about previously exposed vaccinees are limited because only a handful of AZD1222 recipients were SARS-CoV-2 seropositive at baseline. Because no day 14 peak-response samples were available, the repertoires could be characterized only after the peak T cell response. After two AZD1222 doses, spike-specific TCR breadth and depth were significantly higher than at day 0 and than in MenACWY recipients. Participants were mostly white British and included more females than males, and it was suggested by the authors that clonal diversity may have been underestimated. The whole spike protein was spanned by vaccine-associated CD4 TCRs, and dominant responses were seen in regions 160-218 and 743-854.

The sequence came from an adult in good health. Recombination connected TRBV6-6 to TRBJ2-2; the D element could tentatively be TRBD1 or TRBD2, as 5 bases agree for each. The sequencing used peripheral blood, collected on day 0 of AZD1222 vaccination. The DNA sequence is TGTGCCGAGGGGCCGGGGGAGCTGTTTTTT. Its amino acids are CAEGPGELFF.